This entry describes one TCR beta chain. Unmatched junction bases numbered 11, after V lost 0 bases and J lost 2 bases. The CDR3 length is 18 residues. Per germline, CDR1 SGHNT and CDR2 YYREEE (reference sequence). Original methodology: Counts of nucleated cells, estimated from reference gene primer amplification, were obtained. Some clones are missing from TCRdb's copy, which holds only in-frame ones; the method was immunoSEQ multiplex PCR. V, J and clone size were drawn from that table, and D and trimming were deduced from the DNA. The top ten clones hold more than 2% of a sample with approximately 140,000 clones, roughly 90% of them seen once. The sample is drawn from a study of blood T cell repertoires in COVID-19. Study-level information: COVID-19 samples from acute and convalescent phases originated in the United States, Italy and Spain. T cells, B-cell-depleted T cells, or PBMCs supplied cDNA or gDNA.

Sequencing input: peripheral blood. This sequence joins TRBV5-4 and TRBJ2-1; 7 nucleotides align to TRBD2. The clonotype originates from a man aged 70-80 years with active COVID-19. CDR3 nucleotides: TGTGCCAGCAGCTTGGGGACTAGAAGGATCGGCGCCTACAATGAGCAGTTCTTC. Translation gives CASSLGTRRIGAYNEQFF.